This TCR beta chain was sequenced in a study of T cells in Graves' hyperthyroidism and ophthalmopathy. Overall study context: The initial diagnosis was the point when peripheral blood was collected, ahead of any treatment. Study results and limitations: The model made its ophthalmopathy prediction, and onset followed a median approximately 6.5 months later. Using 13 V-J features, a model discriminated ophthalmopathy from stable hyperthyroidism. Within blood appeared most thyroid clonotypes that had expanded above 0.001.

The investigators amplified TCR beta CDR3 regions from RNA transcripts. TCR CDR3 regions were first amplified by RT-PCR with HTBI primers. Via MiXCR, TCRdb re-called the multiplex PCR reads, giving one row per CDR3 protein. The data contain under 600,000 distinct CDR3 sequences, approximately 16% of them seen just once; the ten biggest clones take up approximately 3.5%. For this clonotype: Its antigen is as yet unknown.

The source of this sequence is a woman between 40 and 55 years old with Graves' ophthalmopathy. The sequencing input was blood.

The CDR3 here is CASSSTGSSGANVLTF. Written as DNA, the CDR3 is TGCGCCAGCAGTTCGACAGGTAGCTCTGGGGCCAACGTCCTGACTTTC. The chain is built from TRBV5-1 and TRBJ2-6; D possibly corresponds to TRBD1 (6 bases). V lost 5 bases, J lost 0 bases, and 12 bases lay in between. CDR1 and CDR2 from the germline V gene are SGHRS and YFSETQ. The CDR3 spans 16 residues.